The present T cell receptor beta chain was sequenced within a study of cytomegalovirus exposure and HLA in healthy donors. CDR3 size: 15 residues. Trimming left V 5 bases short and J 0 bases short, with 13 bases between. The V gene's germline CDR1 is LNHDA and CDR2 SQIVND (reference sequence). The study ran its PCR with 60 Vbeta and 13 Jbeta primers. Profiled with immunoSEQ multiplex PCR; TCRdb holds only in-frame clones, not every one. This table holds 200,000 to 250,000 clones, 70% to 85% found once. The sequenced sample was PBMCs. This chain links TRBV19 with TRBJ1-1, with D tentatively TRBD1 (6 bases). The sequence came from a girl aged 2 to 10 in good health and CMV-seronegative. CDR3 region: CASSPRGSLNTEAFF. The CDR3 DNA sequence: TGTGCCAGTAGTCCTAGGGGGAGCCTGAACACTGAAGCTTTCTTT.